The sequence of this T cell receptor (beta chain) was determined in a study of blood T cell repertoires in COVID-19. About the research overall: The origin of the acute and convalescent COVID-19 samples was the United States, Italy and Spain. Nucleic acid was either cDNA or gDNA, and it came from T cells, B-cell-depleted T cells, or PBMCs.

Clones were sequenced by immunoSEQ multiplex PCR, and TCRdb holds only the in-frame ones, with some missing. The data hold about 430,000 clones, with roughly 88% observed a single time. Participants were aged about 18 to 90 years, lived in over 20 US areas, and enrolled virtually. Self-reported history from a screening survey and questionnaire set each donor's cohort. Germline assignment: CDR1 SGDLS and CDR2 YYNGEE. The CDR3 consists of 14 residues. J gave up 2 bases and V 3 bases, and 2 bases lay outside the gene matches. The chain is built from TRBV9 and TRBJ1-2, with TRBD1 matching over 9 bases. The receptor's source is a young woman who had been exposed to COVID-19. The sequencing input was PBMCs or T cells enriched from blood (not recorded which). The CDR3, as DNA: TGTGCCAGCAGCGCCGGACAGGGGAACTATGGCTACACCTTC. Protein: CASSAGQGNYGYTF.